Listed below are T cell receptor beta chains from one sample, sequenced in a study of cytomegalovirus exposure and HLA in healthy donors. TCRdb's copy holds only in-frame clones and misses some; the assay was immunoSEQ multiplex PCR. The data show some 120,000 clones, around 70% seen once. Input material: PBMCs. The receptor set was obtained from a woman aged 40 to 55 in good health and CMV-seropositive. The CDR3 runs from the conserved cysteine through the conserved F or W. Fields, in order: CDR3 DNA, CDR3 protein, clone size, J gene, V gene, D gene. The D gene is left open where the match is weak. Rows may omit the clone size; those that give it use once, few, many or a size class.

DNA: TGCGCCAGCCACGAGACAGGGCTCAGCGAAAAACTGTTTTTT; CDR3: CASHETGLSEKLFF; size: few; J: TRBJ1-4; V: TRBV4-1; D: TRBD1
DNA: TGTGCCAGCAGTTGGACAGGGGTCCCAGATACGCAGTATTTT; CDR3: CASSWTGVPDTQYF; size: .; J: TRBJ2-3; V: TRBV28; D: TRBD1
DNA: TGCAGCGTTGTAACTAGCGGGGGGCCCACAGATACGCAGTATTTT; CDR3: CSVVTSGGPTDTQYF; size: .; J: TRBJ2-3; V: TRBV29-1; D: TRBD2
DNA: TGTGCCAGCAGCGTAGACGAGAACTATGGCTACACCTTC; CDR3: CASSVDENYGYTF; size: .; J: TRBJ1-2; V: TRBV9; D: .
DNA: TGTGCCACCCCTGGAGCATTCACAGATACGCAGTATTTT; CDR3: CATPGAFTDTQYF; size: once; J: TRBJ2-3; V: TRBV2; D: .
DNA: TGTGCCAGCAGCCTGGCGGCCGGGACTAGCGGGGTTGAGCAGTTCTTC; CDR3: CASSLAAGTSGVEQFF; size: .; J: TRBJ2-1; V: TRBV5-4; D: TRBD2
DNA: TGTGCCAGCAGCCCCCCCTGGACTCAAAGGGAGACCCAGTACTTC; CDR3: CASSPPWTQRETQYF; size: .; J: TRBJ2-5; V: TRBV5-8; D: .
DNA: TGTGCCAGCAGTGAGGGGGGGCCCAAAAACATTCAGTACTTC; CDR3: CASSEGGPKNIQYF; size: few; J: TRBJ2-4; V: TRBV2; D: .
DNA: TGCAGCGTTGACCCAGGGGGCTATGCCTATGAGCAGTTCTTC; CDR3: CSVDPGGYAYEQFF; size: .; J: TRBJ2-1; V: TRBV29-1; D: TRBD1
DNA: TGTGCCAGCAGTGTGAGCGGGAACAATCAGCCCCAGCATTTT; CDR3: CASSVSGNNQPQHF; size: .; J: TRBJ1-5; V: TRBV2; D: .
DNA: TGTGCCAGCAGCTCTAATAGGGGTCCCTACAATGAGCAGTTCTTC; CDR3: CASSSNRGPYNEQFF; size: .; J: TRBJ2-1; V: TRBV7-2; D: .
DNA: TGCGCCAGCAGCCAAGCGGACAGGGGGCCTAATTCACCCCTCCACTTT; CDR3: CASSQADRGPNSPLHF; size: .; J: TRBJ1-6; V: TRBV4-3; D: TRBD1
DNA: TGTGCCAGCAGCAACGGGGGAAGCCAGTACTTC; CDR3: CASSNGGSQYF; size: few; J: TRBJ2-5; V: TRBV7-3; D: .
DNA: TGTGCCAGCAGTGGAGCAGGAGAGAACCTAGAGACCCAGTACTTC; CDR3: CASSGAGENLETQYF; size: .; J: TRBJ2-5; V: TRBV2; D: .
DNA: TGTGCCAGCAGCGCCAGACTAGCGGGGGGACAAGAGACCCAGTACTTC; CDR3: CASSARLAGGQETQYF; size: .; J: TRBJ2-5; V: TRBV13; D: TRBD2
DNA: TGTGCCAGCCGGGGGACTTTAGGTGGAAAACTGTTTTTT; CDR3: CASRGTLGGKLFF; size: few; J: TRBJ1-4; V: TRBV7-6; D: .
DNA: TGTGCCAGCAGTTTACGAGCGGGGGGGGGTACAGATACGCAGTATTTT; CDR3: CASSLRAGGGTDTQYF; size: once; J: TRBJ2-3; V: TRBV27; D: TRBD2
DNA: TGCGCCAGCAGCCGTGGGCCGAATGAAAAACTGTTTTTT; CDR3: CASSRGPNEKLFF; size: .; J: TRBJ1-4; V: TRBV4-1; D: .
DNA: TGCGCCAGCAGCCCTAGCGGATCCACAGATACGCAGTATTTT; CDR3: CASSPSGSTDTQYF; size: .; J: TRBJ2-3; V: TRBV5-1; D: TRBD2
DNA: TGTGCTAGTGGTTTAGGGTACGGGGGCTCCTACGAGCAGTACTTC; CDR3: CASGLGYGGSYEQYF; size: .; J: TRBJ2-7; V: TRBV12-5; D: .
DNA: TGCAGCGTTGATAGTCCCCACAATGAGCAGTTCTTC; CDR3: CSVDSPHNEQFF; size: .; J: TRBJ2-1; V: TRBV29-1; D: .
DNA: TGTGCCAGCAGCAGGACTAGCGGGGAAGAGACCCAGTACTTC; CDR3: CASSRTSGEETQYF; size: .; J: TRBJ2-5; V: TRBV2; D: TRBD2
DNA: TGTGCCAGCAGCAAGGCTGACGGGAAGGGGACCCAGTACTTC; CDR3: CASSKADGKGTQYF; size: .; J: TRBJ2-5; V: TRBV14; D: .
DNA: TGCGCCAGCAGCCAAGAGTGGGCACCGGGACAGCACACAGATACGCAGTATTTT; CDR3: CASSQEWAPGQHTDTQYF; size: few; J: TRBJ2-3; V: TRBV4-3; D: TRBD1
DNA: TGTGCCAGCTCTTTTCTCAATGAGCAGTTCTTC; CDR3: CASSFLNEQFF; size: few; J: TRBJ2-1; V: TRBV9; D: .
DNA: TGTGCCAGCACCCTGGACGGGGGGGGCACTGAAGCTTTCTTT; CDR3: CASTLDGGGTEAFF; size: .; J: TRBJ1-1; V: TRBV6-5; D: .
DNA: TGTGCCAGCTCACCAACCATAGAGGACAGTCTGAAAAAACTGTTTTTT; CDR3: CASSPTIEDSLKKLFF; size: .; J: TRBJ1-4; V: TRBV18; D: .
DNA: TGTGCCAGCAGTTCTCGGGTAGCGGGGGGCCCCCACCTCGCCACCGGGGAGCTGTTTTTT; CDR3: CASSSRVAGGPHLATGELFF; size: .; J: TRBJ2-2; V: TRBV27; D: TRBD2
DNA: TGTGCCAGCAGTTTCAAGGGGAGGACAGATACGCAGTATTTT; CDR3: CASSFKGRTDTQYF; size: .; J: TRBJ2-3; V: TRBV27; D: .
DNA: TGCGCCAGCAGCTTTACCGGGACAGAAAATTCACCCCTCCACTTT; CDR3: CASSFTGTENSPLHF; size: .; J: TRBJ1-6; V: TRBV5-1; D: TRBD1
DNA: TGTGCCAGCTTATCTAGGTCCTACGAGCAGTACTTC; CDR3: CASLSRSYEQYF; size: .; J: TRBJ2-7; V: TRBV7-8; D: .
DNA: TGCGCCAGCAGTGAGTTGAGGGAGGGGGCCTACGAGCAGTACTTC; CDR3: CASSELREGAYEQYF; size: many; J: TRBJ2-7; V: TRBV10-1; D: .
DNA: TGCGCCAGCAGCTTGCGTGGAGATGTGGGAGCTTTCTTT; CDR3: CASSLRGDVGAFF; size: .; J: TRBJ1-1; V: TRBV5-1; D: .
DNA: TGCGCCAGCAGTCAATTCGCCGGACATCCTCAGCCCCAGCATTTT; CDR3: CASSQFAGHPQPQHF; size: .; J: TRBJ1-5; V: TRBV23-1; D: .
DNA: TGTGCCAGCAGCTTGGGTACGGGGGTTTATAGCAATCAGCCCCAGCATTTT; CDR3: CASSLGTGVYSNQPQHF; size: .; J: TRBJ1-5; V: TRBV5-6; D: .
DNA: TGTGCCAGCAGCCCCCGCTTAGGGGGCTTCTATGGCTACACCTTC; CDR3: CASSPRLGGFYGYTF; size: once; J: TRBJ1-2; V: TRBV4-2; D: TRBD1
DNA: TGTGCCAGCAGCACGAGGACAGGAAACTACGAGCAGTACTTC; CDR3: CASSTRTGNYEQYF; size: .; J: TRBJ2-7; V: TRBV7-6; D: TRBD1
DNA: TGTGCCATCAGTGCGTCAAAGGGACAGGGATTGTCACCCCTCCACTTT; CDR3: CAISASKGQGLSPLHF; size: .; J: TRBJ1-6; V: TRBV10-3; D: TRBD1
DNA: TGCAGCGTTGGGAGAGGGGGTCGTGATGAGCAGTTCTTC; CDR3: CSVGRGGRDEQFF; size: .; J: TRBJ2-1; V: TRBV29-1; D: .
DNA: TGTGCCAGCAGCCCGATGGACAGCTACGAGCAGTACTTC; CDR3: CASSPMDSYEQYF; size: .; J: TRBJ2-7; V: TRBV5-4; D: .
DNA: TGTGCCAGCAGACGGGAATCGGACACTGAAGCTTTCTTT; CDR3: CASRRESDTEAFF; size: .; J: TRBJ1-1; V: TRBV6-1; D: .